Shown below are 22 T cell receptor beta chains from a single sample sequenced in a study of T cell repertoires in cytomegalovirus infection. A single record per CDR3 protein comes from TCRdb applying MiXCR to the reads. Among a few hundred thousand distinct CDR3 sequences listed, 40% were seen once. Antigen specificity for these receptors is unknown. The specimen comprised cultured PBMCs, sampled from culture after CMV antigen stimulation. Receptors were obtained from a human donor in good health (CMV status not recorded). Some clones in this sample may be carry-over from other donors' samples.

CDR3 residues: CASSFQTGGLNEQFF. CDR3 in DNA: TGTGCCAGCAGCTTTCAGACGGGAGGGCTAAATGAGCAGTTCTTC. This chain joins TRBV11-2 and TRBJ2-1; TRBD2 matches at 8 bases. This CDR3 comprises 15 residues. CDR1 is SGHAT and CDR2 is FQNNGV in the germline V gene. V lost 3 bases, J lost 7 bases, and 8 bases stayed unmatched.

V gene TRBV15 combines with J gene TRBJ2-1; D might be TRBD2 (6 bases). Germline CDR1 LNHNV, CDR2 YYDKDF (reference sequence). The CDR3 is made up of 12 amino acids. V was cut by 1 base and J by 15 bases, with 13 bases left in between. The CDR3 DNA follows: TGTGCCACCAGCAGAGTCGGGGGTGCCCTGTTCTTC. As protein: CATSRVGGALFF. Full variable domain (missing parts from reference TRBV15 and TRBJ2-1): DAMVIQNPRYQVTQFGKPVTLSCSQTLNHNVMYWYQQKSSQAPKLLFHYYDKDFNNEADTPDNFQSRRPNTSFCFLDIRSPGLGDTAMYLCATSRVGGALFFGPGTRLTVL.

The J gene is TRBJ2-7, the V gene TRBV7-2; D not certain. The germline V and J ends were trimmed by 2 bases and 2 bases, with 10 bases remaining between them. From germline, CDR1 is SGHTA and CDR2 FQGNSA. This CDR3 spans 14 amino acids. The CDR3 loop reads CASSLTPVPYEQYF. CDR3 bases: TGTGCCAGCAGCTTAACCCCGGTCCCCTACGAGCAGTACTTC.

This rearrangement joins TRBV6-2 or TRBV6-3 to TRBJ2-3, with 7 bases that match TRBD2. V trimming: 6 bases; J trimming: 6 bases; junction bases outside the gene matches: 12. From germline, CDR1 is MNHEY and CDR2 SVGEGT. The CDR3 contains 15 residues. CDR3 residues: CASSTYGRRDDTQYF. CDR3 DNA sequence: TGTGCCAGCAGCACATACGGGAGGCGGGATGATACGCAGTATTTT.

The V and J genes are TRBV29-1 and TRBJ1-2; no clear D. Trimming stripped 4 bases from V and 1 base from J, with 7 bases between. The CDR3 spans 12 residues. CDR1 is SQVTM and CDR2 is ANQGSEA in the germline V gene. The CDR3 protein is CSVGRRNYGYTF. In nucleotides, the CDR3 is TGCAGCGTTGGCCGGCGTAACTATGGCTACACCTTC. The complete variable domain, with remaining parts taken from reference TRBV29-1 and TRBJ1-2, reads SAVISQKPSRDICQRGTSLTIQCQVDSQVTMMFWYRQQPGQSLTLIATANQGSEATYESGFVIDKFPISRPNLTFSTLTVSNMSPEDSSIYLCSVGRRNYGYTFGSGTRLTVV.

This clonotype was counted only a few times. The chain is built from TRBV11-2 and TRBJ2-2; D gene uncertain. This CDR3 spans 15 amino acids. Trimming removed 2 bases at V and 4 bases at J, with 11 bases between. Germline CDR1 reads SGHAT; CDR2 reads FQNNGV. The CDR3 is CASSLLRLGTGELFF. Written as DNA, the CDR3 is TGTGCCAGCAGCTTACTGAGATTAGGCACCGGGGAGCTGTTTTTT.

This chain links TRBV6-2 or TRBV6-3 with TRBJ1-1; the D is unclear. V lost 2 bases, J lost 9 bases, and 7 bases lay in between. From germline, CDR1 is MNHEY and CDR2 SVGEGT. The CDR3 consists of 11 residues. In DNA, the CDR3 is TGTGCCAGCAGTTACCGGAAGAAAGCTTTCTTT. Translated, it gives CASSYRKKAFF.

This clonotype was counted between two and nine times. CDR3 nucleotides: TGTGCCAGTAGTATAGCAGGGGAGGTCACTGAAGCTTTCTTT. Its translation: CASSIAGEVTEAFF. The V call is TRBV19, the J call TRBJ1-1; D might be TRBD1 (6 bases). Trimming pared 1 base from V and 4 bases from J, leaving 10 bases between. CDR1 and CDR2 (germline): LNHDA, SQIVND (reference sequence). The CDR3 extends over 14 amino acids. The whole variable domain, filled in from reference TRBV19 and TRBJ1-1, reads DGGITQSPKYLFRKEGQNVTLSCEQNLNHDAMYWYRQDPGQGLRLIYYSQIVNDFQKGDIAEGYSVSREKKESFPLTVTSAQKNPTAFYLCASSIAGEVTEAFFGQGTRLTVV.

The CDR3 reads CASSLDWGAYNSPLHF. Here the CDR3 DNA reads TGCGCCAGCAGCTTGGACTGGGGGGCCTATAATTCACCCCTCCACTTT. This rearrangement joins TRBV5-1 to TRBJ1-6, with D maybe TRBD1 (5 bases). V lost 0 bases and J 2 bases, leaving 9 bases between the germline ends. This CDR3 has 16 residues. In germline, CDR1 is SGHRS, CDR2 YFSETQ.

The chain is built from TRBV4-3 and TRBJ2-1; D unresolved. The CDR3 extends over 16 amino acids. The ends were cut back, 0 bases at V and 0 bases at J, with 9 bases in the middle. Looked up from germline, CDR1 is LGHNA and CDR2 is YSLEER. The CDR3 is CASSQDPRNSYNEQFF. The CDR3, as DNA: TGCGCCAGCAGCCAAGACCCACGCAACTCCTACAATGAGCAGTTCTTC.

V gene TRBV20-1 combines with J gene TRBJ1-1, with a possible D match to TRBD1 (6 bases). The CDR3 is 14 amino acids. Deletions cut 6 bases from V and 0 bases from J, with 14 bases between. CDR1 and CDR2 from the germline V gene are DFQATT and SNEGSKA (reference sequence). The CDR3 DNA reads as TGCAGTGCAAAGAACAGGGTCGTGAACACTGAAGCTTTCTTT. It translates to CSAKNRVVNTEAFF.

This chain's CDR3 is CASSRLAEEETQYF. CDR3 DNA sequence: TGTGCCAGCAGTCGACTAGCGGAAGAAGAGACCCAGTACTTC. The V call is TRBV12-3 or TRBV12-4, the J call TRBJ2-5; 9 bases map to TRBD2. V shed 5 bases and J 3 bases; nucleotides not matched to a gene: 4. The CDR3 length is 14 residues.

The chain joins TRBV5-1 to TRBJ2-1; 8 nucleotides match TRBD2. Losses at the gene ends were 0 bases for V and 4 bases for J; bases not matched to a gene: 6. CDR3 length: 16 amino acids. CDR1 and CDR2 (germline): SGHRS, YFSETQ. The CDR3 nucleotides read TGCGCCAGCAGCTTGGTAGCGGGGACGCCATACAATGAGCAGTTCTTC. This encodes CASSLVAGTPYNEQFF.

CDR3 in DNA: TGTGCCAGCAGCTTGTTTGGGAACACTGAAGCTTTCTTT. It yields the protein CASSLFGNTEAFF. This sequence joins TRBV5-6 and TRBJ1-1; D remains ambiguous. Trimming shortened V by 1 base and J by 1 base, and 5 bases separated the two germline ends. This CDR3 has 13 amino acids. CDR1 and CDR2 from the germline V gene are SGHDT and YYEEEE.

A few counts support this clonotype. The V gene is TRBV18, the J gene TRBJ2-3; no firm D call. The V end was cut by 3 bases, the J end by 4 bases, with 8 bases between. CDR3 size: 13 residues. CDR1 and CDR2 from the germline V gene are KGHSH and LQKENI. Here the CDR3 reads CASSPSPADTQYF. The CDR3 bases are TGTGCCAGCTCACCCAGCCCGGCAGATACGCAGTATTTT. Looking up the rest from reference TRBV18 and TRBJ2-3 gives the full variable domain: NAGVMQNPRHLVRRRGQEARLRCSPMKGHSHVYWYRQLPEEGLKFMVYLQKENIIDESGMPKERFSAEFPKEGPSILRIQQVVRGDSAAYFCASSPSPADTQYFGPGTRLTVL.

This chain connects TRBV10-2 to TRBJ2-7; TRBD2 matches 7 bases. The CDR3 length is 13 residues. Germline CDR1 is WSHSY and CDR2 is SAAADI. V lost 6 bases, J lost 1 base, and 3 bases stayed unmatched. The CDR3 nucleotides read TGCGCCAGCAGAGGAGCGGGATCCTACGAGCAGTACTTC. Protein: CASRGAGSYEQYF.

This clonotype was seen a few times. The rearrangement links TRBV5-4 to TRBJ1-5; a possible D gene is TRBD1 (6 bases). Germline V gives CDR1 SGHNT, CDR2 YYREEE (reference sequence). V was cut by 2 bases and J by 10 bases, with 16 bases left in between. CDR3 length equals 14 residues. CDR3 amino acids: CASSFPKGGSPQHF. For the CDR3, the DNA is TGTGCCAGCAGCTTTCCCAAAGGGGGTAGTCCCCAGCATTTT.

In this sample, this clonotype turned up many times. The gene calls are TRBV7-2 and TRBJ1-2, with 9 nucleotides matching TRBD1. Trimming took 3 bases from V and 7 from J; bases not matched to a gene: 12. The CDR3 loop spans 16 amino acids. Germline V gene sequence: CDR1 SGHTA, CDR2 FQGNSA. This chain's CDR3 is CASSFLTGTGSGGYTF. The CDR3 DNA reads TGTGCCAGCAGCTTCCTAACCGGGACAGGGTCTGGTGGCTACACCTTC.

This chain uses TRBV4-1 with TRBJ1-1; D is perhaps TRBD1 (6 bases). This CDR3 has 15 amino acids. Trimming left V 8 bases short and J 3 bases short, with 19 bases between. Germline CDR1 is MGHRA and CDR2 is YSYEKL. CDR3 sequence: CASEGVGGRYTEAFF. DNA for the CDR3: TGCGCCAGCGAGGGAGTCGGGGGGCGTTACACTGAAGCTTTCTTT.

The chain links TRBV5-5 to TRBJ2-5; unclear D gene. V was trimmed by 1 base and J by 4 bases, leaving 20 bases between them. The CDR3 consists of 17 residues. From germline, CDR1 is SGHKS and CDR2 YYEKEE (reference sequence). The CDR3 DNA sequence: TGTGCCAGCAGCTTGATAGCCAACCGATTACAATTAGAGACCCAGTACTTC. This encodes CASSLIANRLQLETQYF.

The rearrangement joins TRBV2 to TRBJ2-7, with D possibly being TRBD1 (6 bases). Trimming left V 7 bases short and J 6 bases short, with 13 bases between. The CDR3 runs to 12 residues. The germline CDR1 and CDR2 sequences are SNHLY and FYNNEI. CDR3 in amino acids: CASTPQGVEQYF. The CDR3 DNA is TGTGCCAGCACCCCACAGGGCGTCGAGCAGTACTTC.

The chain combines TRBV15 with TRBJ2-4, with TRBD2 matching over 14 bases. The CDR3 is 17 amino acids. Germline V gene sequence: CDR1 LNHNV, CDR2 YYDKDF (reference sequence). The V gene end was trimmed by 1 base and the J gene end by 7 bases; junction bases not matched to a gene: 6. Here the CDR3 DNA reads TGTGCCACCAGCAGAGGTTGGACTAGCGGGAGGAGGAACATTCAGTACTTC. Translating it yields CATSRGWTSGRRNIQYF.